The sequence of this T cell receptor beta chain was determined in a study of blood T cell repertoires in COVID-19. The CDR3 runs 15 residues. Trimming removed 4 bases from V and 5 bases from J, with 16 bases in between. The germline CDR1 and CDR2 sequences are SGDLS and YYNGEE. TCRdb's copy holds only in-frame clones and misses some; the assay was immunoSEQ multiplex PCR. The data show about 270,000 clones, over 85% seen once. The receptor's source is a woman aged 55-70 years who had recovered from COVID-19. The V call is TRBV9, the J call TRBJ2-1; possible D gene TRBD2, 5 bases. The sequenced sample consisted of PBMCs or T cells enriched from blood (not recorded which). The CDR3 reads CASSPRTPRDNEQFF. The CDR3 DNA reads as TGTGCCAGCAGCCCCCGGACTCCGCGGGACAATGAGCAGTTCTTC.